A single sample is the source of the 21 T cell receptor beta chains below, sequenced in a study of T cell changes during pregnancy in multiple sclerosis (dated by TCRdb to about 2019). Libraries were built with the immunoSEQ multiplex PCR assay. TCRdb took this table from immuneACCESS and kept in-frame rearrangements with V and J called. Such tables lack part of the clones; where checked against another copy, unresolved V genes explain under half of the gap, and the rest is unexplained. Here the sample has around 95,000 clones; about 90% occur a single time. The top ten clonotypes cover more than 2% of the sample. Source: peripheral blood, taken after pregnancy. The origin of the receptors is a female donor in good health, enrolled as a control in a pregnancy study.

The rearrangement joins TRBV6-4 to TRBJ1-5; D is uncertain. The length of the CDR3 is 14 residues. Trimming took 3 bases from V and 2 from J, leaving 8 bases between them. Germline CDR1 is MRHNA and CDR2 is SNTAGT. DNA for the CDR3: TGTGCCAGCAGTGAGCTAGGTGGCAATCAGCCCCAGCATTTT. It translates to CASSELGGNQPQHF.

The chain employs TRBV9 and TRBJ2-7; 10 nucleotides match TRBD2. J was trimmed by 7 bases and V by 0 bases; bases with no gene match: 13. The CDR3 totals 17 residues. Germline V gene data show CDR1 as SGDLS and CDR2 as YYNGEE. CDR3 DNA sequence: TGTGCCAGCAGCGTAGACCTCCGAGCGGGAGGGCCCAAGGAGCAGTACTTC. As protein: CASSVDLRAGGPKEQYF.

In DNA, the CDR3 is TGTGCCAGCAGTAGAGACAGCGACGAGCAGTACTTC. Residues: CASSRDSDEQYF. The rearrangement links TRBV28 to TRBJ2-7, with a weak D call TRBD1 (5 bases). The CDR3 is 12 residues long. Germline-derived CDR1 and CDR2 are MDHEN and SYDVKM. V gave up 5 bases and J gave up 5 bases, with 10 bases separating them. The full variable domain, in which reference TRBV28 and TRBJ2-7 provide the parts outside the CDR3, is DVKVTQSSRYLVKRTGEKVFLECVQDMDHENMFWYRQDPGLGLRLIYFSYDVKMKEKGDIPEGYSVSREKKERFSLILESASTNQTSMYLCASSRDSDEQYFGPGTRLTVT.

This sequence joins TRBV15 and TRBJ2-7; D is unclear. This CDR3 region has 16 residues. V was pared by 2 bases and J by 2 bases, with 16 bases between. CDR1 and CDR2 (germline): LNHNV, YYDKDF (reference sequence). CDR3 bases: TGTGCCACCAGCAGACCTCTTGGCGGAGATACCTACGAGCAGTACTTC. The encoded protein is CATSRPLGGDTYEQYF. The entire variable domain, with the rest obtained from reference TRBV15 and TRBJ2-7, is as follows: DAMVIQNPRYQVTQFGKPVTLSCSQTLNHNVMYWYQQKSSQAPKLLFHYYDKDFNNEADTPDNFQSRRPNTSFCFLDIRSPGLGDTAMYLCATSRPLGGDTYEQYFGPGTRLTVT.

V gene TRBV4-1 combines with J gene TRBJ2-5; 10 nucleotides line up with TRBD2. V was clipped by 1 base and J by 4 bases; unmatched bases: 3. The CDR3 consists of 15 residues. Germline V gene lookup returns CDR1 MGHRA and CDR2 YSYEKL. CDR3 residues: CASSQAASGRETQYF. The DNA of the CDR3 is TGCGCCAGCAGCCAAGCGGCTAGCGGGAGAGAGACCCAGTACTTC.

The CDR3 sequence: CASSYSRDLNTEAFF. CDR3 DNA: TGTGCCAGCAGTTACTCACGGGACTTGAACACTGAAGCTTTCTTT. The V and J genes are TRBV6-5 and TRBJ1-1; possible D gene TRBD1, 5 bases. Looked up from germline, CDR1 is MNHEY and CDR2 is SVGAGI. The CDR3 consists of 15 residues. V was pared by 0 bases and J by 0 bases, with 8 bases between.

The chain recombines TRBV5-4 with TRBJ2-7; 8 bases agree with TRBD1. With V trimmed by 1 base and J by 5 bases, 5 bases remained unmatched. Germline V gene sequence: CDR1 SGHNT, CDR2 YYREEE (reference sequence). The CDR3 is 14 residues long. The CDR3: CASSLRTGSDEQYF. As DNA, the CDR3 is TGTGCCAGCAGCTTGAGGACAGGGAGCGACGAGCAGTACTTC. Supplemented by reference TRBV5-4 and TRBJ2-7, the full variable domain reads ETGVTQSPTHLIKTRGQQVTLRCSSQSGHNTVSWYQQALGQGPQFIFQYYREEENGRGNFPPRFSGLQFPNYSSELNVNALELDDSALYLCASSLRTGSDEQYFGPGTRLTVT.

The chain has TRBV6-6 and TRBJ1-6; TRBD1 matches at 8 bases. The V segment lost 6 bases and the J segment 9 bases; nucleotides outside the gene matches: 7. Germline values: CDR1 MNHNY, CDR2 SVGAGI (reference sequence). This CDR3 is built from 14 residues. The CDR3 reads CASRPTGESSPLHF. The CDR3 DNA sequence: TGTGCCAGCAGACCGACAGGGGAGAGTTCACCCCTCCACTTT.

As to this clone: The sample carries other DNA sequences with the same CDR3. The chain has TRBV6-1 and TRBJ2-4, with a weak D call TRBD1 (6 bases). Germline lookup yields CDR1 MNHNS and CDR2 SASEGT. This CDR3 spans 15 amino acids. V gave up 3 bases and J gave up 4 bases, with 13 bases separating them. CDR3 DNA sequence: TGTGCCAGCAGTGACCGGCAGGGGTTAAAAAACATTCAGTACTTC. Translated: CASSDRQGLKNIQYF.

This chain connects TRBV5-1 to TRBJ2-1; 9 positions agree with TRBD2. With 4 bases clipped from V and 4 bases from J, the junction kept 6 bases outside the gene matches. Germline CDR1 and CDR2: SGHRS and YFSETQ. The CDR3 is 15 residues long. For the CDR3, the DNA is TGCGCCAGCAGCGGGGGGACTAGCACTTACAATGAGCAGTTCTTC. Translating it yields CASSGGTSTYNEQFF.

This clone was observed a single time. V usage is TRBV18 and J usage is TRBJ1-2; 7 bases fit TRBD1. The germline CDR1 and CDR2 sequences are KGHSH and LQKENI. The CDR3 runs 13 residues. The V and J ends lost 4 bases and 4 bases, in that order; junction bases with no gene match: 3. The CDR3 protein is CASSLWDSYGYTF. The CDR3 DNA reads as TGTGCCAGCTCACTGTGGGACAGCTATGGCTACACCTTC. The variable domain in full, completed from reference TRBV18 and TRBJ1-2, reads NAGVMQNPRHLVRRRGQEARLRCSPMKGHSHVYWYRQLPEEGLKFMVYLQKENIIDESGMPKERFSAEFPKEGPSILRIQQVVRGDSAAYFCASSLWDSYGYTFGSGTRLTVV.

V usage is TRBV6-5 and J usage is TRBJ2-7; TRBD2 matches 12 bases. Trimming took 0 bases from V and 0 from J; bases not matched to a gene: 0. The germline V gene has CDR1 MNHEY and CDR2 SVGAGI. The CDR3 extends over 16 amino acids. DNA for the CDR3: TGTGCCAGCAGTTACTCGACTAGCGGGGGCTCCTACGAGCAGTACTTC. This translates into CASSYSTSGGSYEQYF.

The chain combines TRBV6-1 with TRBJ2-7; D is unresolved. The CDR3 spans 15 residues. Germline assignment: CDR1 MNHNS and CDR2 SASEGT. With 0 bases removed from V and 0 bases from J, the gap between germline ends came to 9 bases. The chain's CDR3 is CASSEAVTSSYEQYF. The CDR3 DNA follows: TGTGCCAGCAGTGAAGCGGTGACTTCCTCCTACGAGCAGTACTTC.

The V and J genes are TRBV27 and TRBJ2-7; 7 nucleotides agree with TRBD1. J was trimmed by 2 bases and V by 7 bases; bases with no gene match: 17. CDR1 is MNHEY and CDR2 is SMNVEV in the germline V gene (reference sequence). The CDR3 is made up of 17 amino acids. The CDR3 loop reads CASNNEPTVQGAYEQYF. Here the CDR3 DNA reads TGTGCCAGCAACAATGAGCCGACAGTCCAGGGGGCCTACGAGCAGTACTTC.

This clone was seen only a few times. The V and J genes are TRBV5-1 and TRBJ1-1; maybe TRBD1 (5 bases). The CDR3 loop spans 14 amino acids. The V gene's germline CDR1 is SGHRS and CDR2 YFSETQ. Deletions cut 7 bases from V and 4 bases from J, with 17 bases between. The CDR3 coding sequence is TGCGCCAGCGCTCCGAGGCAGGGTGTCACTGAAGCTTTCTTT. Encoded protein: CASAPRQGVTEAFF.

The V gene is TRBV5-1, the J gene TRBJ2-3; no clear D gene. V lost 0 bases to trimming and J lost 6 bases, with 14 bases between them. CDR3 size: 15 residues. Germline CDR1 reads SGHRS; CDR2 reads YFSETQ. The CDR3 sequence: CASSLGALPGDTQYF. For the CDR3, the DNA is TGCGCCAGCAGCTTGGGTGCGCTACCCGGGGATACGCAGTATTTT. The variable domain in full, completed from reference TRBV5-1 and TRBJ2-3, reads KAGVTQTPRYLIKTRGQQVTLSCSPISGHRSVSWYQQTPGQGLQFLFEYFSETQRNKGNFPGRFSGRQFSNSRSEMNVSTLELGDSALYLCASSLGALPGDTQYFGPGTRLTVL.

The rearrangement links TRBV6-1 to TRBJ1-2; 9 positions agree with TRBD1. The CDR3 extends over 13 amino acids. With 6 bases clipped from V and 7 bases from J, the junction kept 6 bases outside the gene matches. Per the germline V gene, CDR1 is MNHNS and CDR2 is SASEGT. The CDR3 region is CASSGTDRGGYTF. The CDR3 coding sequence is TGTGCCAGCAGCGGCACGGACAGGGGTGGCTACACCTTC.

CDR3 DNA: TGTGCCAGCAGCCCTTGGACTAGCGGGAGCCTTTTTGGCACAGATACGCAGTATTTT. Encoded protein: CASSPWTSGSLFGTDTQYF. The chain recombines TRBV14 with TRBJ2-3; the match to TRBD2 covers 13 bases. Germline CDR1 reads SGHDN; CDR2 reads FVKESK. The length of the CDR3 is 19 residues. Germline trimming cut 4 bases from V and 1 base from J; bases unmatched to any gene: 11.

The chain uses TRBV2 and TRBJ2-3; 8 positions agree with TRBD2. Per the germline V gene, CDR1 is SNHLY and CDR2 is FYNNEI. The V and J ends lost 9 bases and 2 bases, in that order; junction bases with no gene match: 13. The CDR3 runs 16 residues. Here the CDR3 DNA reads TGTGCCAGAACCCGTCGGGAGGGGGGATCCACAGATACGCAGTATTTT. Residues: CARTRREGGSTDTQYF.

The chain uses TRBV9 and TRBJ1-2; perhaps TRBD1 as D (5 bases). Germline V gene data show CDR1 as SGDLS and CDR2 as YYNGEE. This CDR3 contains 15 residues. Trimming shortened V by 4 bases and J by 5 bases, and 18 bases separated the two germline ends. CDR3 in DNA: TGTGCCAGCAGCCGAGGGGACTCGGCAACATATGGCTACACCTTC. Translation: CASSRGDSATYGYTF.

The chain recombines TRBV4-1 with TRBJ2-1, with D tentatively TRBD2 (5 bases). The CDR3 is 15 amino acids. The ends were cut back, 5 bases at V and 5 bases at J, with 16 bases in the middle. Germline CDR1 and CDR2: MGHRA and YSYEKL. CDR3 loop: CASSKGLIPNNEQFF. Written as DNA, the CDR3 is TGCGCCAGCAGCAAAGGACTCATTCCCAACAATGAGCAGTTCTTC.